This T cell receptor beta chain is from a study of blood T cell repertoires in COVID-19. Study details: The study drew acute and convalescent COVID-19 samples from the United States, Italy and Spain. Sources were T cells, B-cell-depleted T cells, or PBMCs; the material itself was cDNA or gDNA.

This clone was detected a few times. The CDR3 spans 14 residues. The germline V gene encodes CDR1 SEHNR and CDR2 FQNEAQ (reference sequence). Trimming cost V 5 bases and J 7 bases; bases outside gene matches: 7. In the original workflow: Estimation of nucleated cell counts was performed using reference gene primer amplification. This table comes from immunoSEQ multiplex PCR, and its TCRdb copy is limited to in-frame clones, with some not included. V and J calls and clone size are those listed in that table; D and trimming were worked out from the DNA. Here the sample spans about 92,000 clones, 70% to 90% being singletons.

The sample consisted of peripheral blood. The TCR comes from a human donor in a cohort sampled during active COVID-19. This chain connects TRBV7-9 to TRBJ1-4, with 7 positions matching TRBD1. The DNA for the CDR3 is TGTGCCAGCAGCCTCGCAGGGGGTAGTGAAAAACTGTTTTTT. It translates to CASSLAGGSEKLFF.